Below, 17 T cell receptor beta chains from the same sample are listed, as sequenced in a study of blood T cells in healthy people across ages. Sample-barcoded 5' priming and a J-beta primer mix drove a second PCR of about 7 to 11 cycles. In TCRdb, the 5' RACE reads were re-called with MiXCR into one record per CDR3 protein. The repertoire holds 600,000 to 1,000,000 distinct CDR3 sequences, with roughly 50% as singletons. The sequenced sample was blood. The source is a man younger than 45 in good health.

This clonotype occurred a few times. The chain joins TRBV7-2 to TRBJ2-7; a weak D match, TRBD1 (5 bases). Trimming removed 1 base from V and 4 bases from J, with 11 bases in between. CDR1 and CDR2 from the germline V gene are SGHTA and FQGNSA. This CDR3 has 14 amino acids. The CDR3 loop is CASSLDRQLYEQYF. CDR3 DNA: TGTGCCAGCAGCTTAGACAGGCAGTTGTACGAGCAGTACTTC. Based on the CDR3 plus reference TRBV7-2 and TRBJ2-7, the full variable domain is GAGVSQSPSNKVTEKGKDVELRCDPISGHTALYWYRQSLGQGLEFLIYFQGNSAPDKSGLPSDRFSAERTGGSVSTLTIQRTQQEDSAVYLCASSLDRQLYEQYFGPGTRLTVT.

This clonotype has a handful of counts. The chain is built from TRBV4-2 and TRBJ2-5; D uncertain. Germline V gene data show CDR1 as LGHNA and CDR2 as YNFKEQ. Deletions cut 0 bases from V and 5 bases from J, with 7 bases between. The CDR3 totals 13 residues. The CDR3 protein is CASSQELWETQYF. The CDR3 nucleotides read TGTGCCAGCAGCCAAGAATTATGGGAGACCCAGTACTTC.

On this clonotype itself: One end of the junction fails to match germline, which may point to a read error. The V gene is TRBV6-5, the J gene TRBJ2-3, with 12 bases aligning to TRBD2. The CDR3 totals 17 residues. Germline V gene lookup returns CDR1 MNHEY and CDR2 SVGAGI. CDR3 sequence: CASSYMTSGGVLDMQYF. The CDR3 nucleotides read TGTGCCAGCAGTTACATGACTAGCGGGGGAGTTCTAGATATGCAGTATTTT.

This clonotype was seen a handful of times. The CDR3, as DNA: TGTGCCAGCAGCGCCGGACTAGCGTCCTACGAGCAGTACTTC. This sequence encodes CASSAGLASYEQYF. The V and J genes are TRBV9 and TRBJ2-7, with TRBD2 matching 9 bases. J was trimmed by 1 base and V by 3 bases; bases with no gene match: 2. The CDR3 is made up of 14 amino acids. Germline V gene sequence: CDR1 SGDLS, CDR2 YYNGEE.

The CDR3 protein is CASRRSGDYEQYF. CDR3 DNA: TGTGCCAGCAGAAGAAGCGGGGACTACGAGCAGTACTTC. The V and J genes are TRBV7-2 and TRBJ2-7; TRBD2 aligns across 7 bases. V shed 6 bases and J 3 bases; nucleotides not matched to a gene: 5. CDR3 length: 13 amino acids. Germline CDR1 is SGHTA and CDR2 is FQGNSA.

This chain connects TRBV6-2 or TRBV6-3 to TRBJ1-1, with 8 nucleotides matching TRBD1. This CDR3 has 14 amino acids. Per germline, CDR1 MNHEY and CDR2 SVGEGT. V was clipped by 7 bases and J by 2 bases; unmatched bases: 6. The CDR3: CASKMDRVNTEAFF. Written as DNA, the CDR3 is TGTGCCAGCAAGATGGACAGGGTAAACACTGAAGCTTTCTTT.

The rearrangement joins TRBV29-1 to TRBJ1-2; possibly TRBD1 for D (5 bases). The germline CDR1 and CDR2 sequences are SQVTM and ANQGSEA. This CDR3 is built from 12 residues. Between the trimmed V and J ends, which lost 7 bases and 6 bases, there was a span of 15 bases. The CDR3 nucleotides read TGCAGCGCCTCCGGGGCCATCGATGGCTACACCTTC. Translating gives CSASGAIDGYTF.

The genes are TRBV7-8 and TRBJ2-5; 12 positions agree with TRBD2. Germline CDR1 and CDR2: SGHVS and FQNEAQ. The CDR3 is 19 residues long. The V segment lost 5 bases and the J segment 11 bases; nucleotides outside the gene matches: 24. The CDR3 nucleotides read TGTGCCAGCAGCCCCGGGGTGGCCGATGGACTAGCGGGACCTATTGAGCAGTACTTC. Amino acid sequence: CASSPGVADGLAGPIEQYF. The variable domain in full, completed from reference TRBV7-8 and TRBJ2-5, reads GAGVSQSPRYKVAKRGQDVALRCDPISGHVSLFWYQQALGQGPEFLTYFQNEAQLDKSGLPSDRFFAERPEGSVSTLKIQRTQQEDSAVYLCASSPGVADGLAGPIEQYFGPGTRLLVL.

The chain recombines TRBV28 with TRBJ2-5, with TRBD1 identical over 7 bases. The CDR3 extends over 15 amino acids. Germline-derived CDR1 and CDR2 are MDHEN and SYDVKM. The V and J ends lost 4 bases and 4 bases, in that order; junction bases with no gene match: 9. In nucleotides, the CDR3 is TGTGCCAGCAGTTCCCCTACAGGGGTCGGAGAGACCCAGTACTTC. The encoded protein is CASSSPTGVGETQYF.

This rearrangement joins TRBV5-1 to TRBJ1-5; D remains unclear. The CDR3 is 13 residues long. The V gene lost 5 bases and the J gene lost 3 bases, with 9 bases spanning the gap. The V gene's germline CDR1 is SGHRS and CDR2 YFSETQ. CDR3 region: CASRQEPNQPQHF. In DNA, the CDR3 is TGCGCCAGCAGGCAAGAGCCCAATCAGCCCCAGCATTTT.

V and J are TRBV20-1 and TRBJ2-7; TRBD1 agrees at 8 bases. Germline V gene lookup returns CDR1 DFQATT and CDR2 SNEGSKA (reference sequence). After removal of 5 bases from V and 0 bases from J, the junction contained 6 bases not matched to a gene. The CDR3 covers 14 residues. This CDR3 is CSAYDRGVSYEQYF. DNA for the CDR3: TGCAGTGCTTATGACAGGGGAGTCTCCTACGAGCAGTACTTC.

This chain connects TRBV7-6 to TRBJ2-5; TRBD2 is a possible D gene (6 bases). Germline V gives CDR1 SGHVS, CDR2 FNYEAQ. Trimming left V 8 bases short and J 11 bases short, with 18 bases between. The CDR3 sequence is 12 residues long. CDR3 in DNA: TGTGCCAGCGGGGGGAAGCGCAATGAGCAGTACTTC. Translated, it gives CASGGKRNEQYF.

This clonotype was counted a few times. The gene calls are TRBV10-3 and TRBJ2-7; TRBD1 matches 9 bases. V shed 4 bases and J 4 bases; nucleotides not matched to a gene: 14. CDR1 is ENHRY and CDR2 is SYGVKD in the germline V gene. The CDR3 sequence is 17 residues long. The CDR3 DNA follows: TGTGCCATCAGTGTCCCGGGACAGGGCGAACGGGGGTACGAGCAGTACTTC. Protein product: CAISVPGQGERGYEQYF.

In this sample, this clonotype turned up a few times. This sequence joins TRBV7-2 and TRBJ2-3; no clear D. The CDR3 runs to 14 residues. Per the germline V gene, CDR1 is SGHTA and CDR2 is FQGNSA. The ends were cut back, 0 bases at V and 3 bases at J, with 7 bases in the middle. This CDR3 is CASSLAVGTDTQYF. The CDR3 bases are TGTGCCAGCAGCTTAGCGGTCGGGACAGATACGCAGTATTTT.

This clonotype was observed once. The rearrangement uses TRBV20-1 and TRBJ2-3; 7 bases are shared with TRBD2. The CDR3 spans 16 residues. Germline V gene sequence: CDR1 DFQATT, CDR2 SNEGSKA (reference sequence). The CDR3 here is CRAEGGSMSPTDTQYF. The CDR3 bases are TGCAGGGCGGAGGGCGGGAGTATGTCCCCAACAGATACGCAGTATTTT.

This chain connects TRBV7-2 to TRBJ2-3, with D possibly matching TRBD2 (7 bases). Germline V gene data show CDR1 as SGHTA and CDR2 as FQGNSA. There are 15 residues in the CDR3. V was cut by 3 bases and J by 4 bases, with 14 bases left in between. CDR3 in DNA: TGTGCCAGCAGCTTCGAGGGGGGGGGCGCAGATACGCAGTATTTT. Translating gives CASSFEGGGADTQYF.

This chain connects TRBV20-1 to TRBJ2-1, with D perhaps matching TRBD2 (7 bases). The germline gives CDR1 DFQATT, CDR2 SNEGSKA (reference sequence). The CDR3 loop spans 12 amino acids. Trimming removed 7 bases from V and 6 bases from J, with 13 bases in between. The CDR3 sequence: CSGGGAFNEQFF. CDR3 nucleotide sequence: TGCAGTGGAGGGGGGGCATTCAATGAGCAGTTCTTC.